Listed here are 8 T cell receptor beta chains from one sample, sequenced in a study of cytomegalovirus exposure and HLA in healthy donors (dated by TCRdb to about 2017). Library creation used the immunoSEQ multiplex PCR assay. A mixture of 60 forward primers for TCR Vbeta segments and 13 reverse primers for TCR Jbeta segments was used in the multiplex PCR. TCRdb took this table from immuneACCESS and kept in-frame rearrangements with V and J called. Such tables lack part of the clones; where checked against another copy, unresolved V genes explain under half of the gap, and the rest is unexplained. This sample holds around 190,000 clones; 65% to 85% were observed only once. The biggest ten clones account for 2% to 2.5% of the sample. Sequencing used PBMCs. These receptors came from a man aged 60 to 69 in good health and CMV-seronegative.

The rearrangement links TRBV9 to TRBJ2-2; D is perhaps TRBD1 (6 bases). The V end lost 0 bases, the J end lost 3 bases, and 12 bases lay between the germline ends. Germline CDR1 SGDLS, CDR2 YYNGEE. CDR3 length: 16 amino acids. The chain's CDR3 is CASSVGPGEDTGELFF. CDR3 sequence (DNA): TGTGCCAGCAGCGTAGGTCCAGGGGAAGACACCGGGGAGCTGTTTTTT.

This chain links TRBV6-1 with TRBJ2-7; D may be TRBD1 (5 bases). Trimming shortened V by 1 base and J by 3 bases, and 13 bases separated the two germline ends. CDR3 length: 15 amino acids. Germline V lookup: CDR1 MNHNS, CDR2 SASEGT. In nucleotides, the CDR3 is TGTGCCAGCAGTGAAGGAAGGGGTACATACTACGAGCAGTACTTC. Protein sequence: CASSEGRGTYYEQYF.

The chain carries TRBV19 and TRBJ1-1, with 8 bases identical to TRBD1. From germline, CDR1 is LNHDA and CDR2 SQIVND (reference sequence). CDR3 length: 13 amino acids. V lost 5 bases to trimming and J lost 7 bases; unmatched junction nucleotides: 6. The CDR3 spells CASSPRDRSEAFF. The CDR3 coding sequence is TGTGCCAGTAGTCCCAGGGACAGGAGTGAAGCTTTCTTT.

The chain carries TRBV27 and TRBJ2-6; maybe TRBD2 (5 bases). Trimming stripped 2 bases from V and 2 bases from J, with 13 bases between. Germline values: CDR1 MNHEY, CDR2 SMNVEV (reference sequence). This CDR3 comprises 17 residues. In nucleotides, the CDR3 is TGTGCCAGCAGTTTACGTAATACGGGGACTGGGGCCAACGTCCTGACTTTC. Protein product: CASSLRNTGTGANVLTF.

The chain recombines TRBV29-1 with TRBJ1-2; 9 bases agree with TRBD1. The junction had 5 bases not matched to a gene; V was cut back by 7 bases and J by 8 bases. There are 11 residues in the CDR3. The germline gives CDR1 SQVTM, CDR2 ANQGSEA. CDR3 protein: CSAGTGLGYTF. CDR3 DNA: TGCAGCGCAGGGACAGGGTTAGGCTACACCTTC.

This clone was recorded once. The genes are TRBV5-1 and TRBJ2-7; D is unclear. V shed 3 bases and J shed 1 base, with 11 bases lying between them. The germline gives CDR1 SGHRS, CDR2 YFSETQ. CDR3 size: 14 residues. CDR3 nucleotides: TGCGCCAGCAGCTCCATGGCCCGATCCTACGAGCAGTACTTC. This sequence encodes CASSSMARSYEQYF.

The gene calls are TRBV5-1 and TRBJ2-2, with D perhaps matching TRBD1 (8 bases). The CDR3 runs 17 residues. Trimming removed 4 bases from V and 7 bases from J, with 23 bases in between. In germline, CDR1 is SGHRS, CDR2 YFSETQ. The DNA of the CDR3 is TGCGCCAGCAGCGTTGAGCGGGGACAGGCTCGAAGCGGGGAGCTGTTTTTT. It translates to CASSVERGQARSGELFF.

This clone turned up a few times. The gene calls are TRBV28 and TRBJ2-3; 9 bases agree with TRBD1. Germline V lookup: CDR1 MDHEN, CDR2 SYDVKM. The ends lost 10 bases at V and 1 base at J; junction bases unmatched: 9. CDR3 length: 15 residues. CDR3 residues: CATSTGGDGTDTQYF. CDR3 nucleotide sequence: TGTGCCACCTCGACAGGGGGTGATGGCACAGATACGCAGTATTTT. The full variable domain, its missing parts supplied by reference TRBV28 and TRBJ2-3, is DVKVTQSSRYLVKRTGEKVFLECVQDMDHENMFWYRQDPGLGLRLIYFSYDVKMKEKGDIPEGYSVSREKKERFSLILESASTNQTSMYLCATSTGGDGTDTQYFGPGTRLTVL.